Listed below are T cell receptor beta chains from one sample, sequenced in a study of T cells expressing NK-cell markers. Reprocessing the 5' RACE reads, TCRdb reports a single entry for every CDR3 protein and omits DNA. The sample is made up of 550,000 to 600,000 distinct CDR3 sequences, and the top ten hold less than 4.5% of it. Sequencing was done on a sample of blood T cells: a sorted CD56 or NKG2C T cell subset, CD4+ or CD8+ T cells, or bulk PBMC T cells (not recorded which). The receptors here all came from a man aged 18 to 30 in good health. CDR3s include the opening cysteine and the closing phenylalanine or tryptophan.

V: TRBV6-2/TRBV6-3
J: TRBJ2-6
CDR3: CASTGYSGANVLTF

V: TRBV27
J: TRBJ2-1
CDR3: CASSLRGTSDYNEQFF

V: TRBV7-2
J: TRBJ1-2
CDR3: CASSPDRVSSNYGYTF

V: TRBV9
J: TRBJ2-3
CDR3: CASSVAITSGDTQYF

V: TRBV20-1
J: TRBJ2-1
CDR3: CSARGQGSSYNEQFF

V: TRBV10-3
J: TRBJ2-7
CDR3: CAISGRTGSEQYF

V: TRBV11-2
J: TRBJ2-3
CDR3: CASSLGSPEFAGISDTQYF

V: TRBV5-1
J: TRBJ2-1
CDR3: CASRGLAGTGGEQFF

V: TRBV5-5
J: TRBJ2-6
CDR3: CASSFGGTGGAGANVLTF

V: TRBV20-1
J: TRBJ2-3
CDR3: CSARDPSLVLTDTQYF

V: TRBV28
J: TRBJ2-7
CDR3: CASSLWQTHEQYF

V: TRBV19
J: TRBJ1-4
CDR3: CASKTSMGATNEKLFF

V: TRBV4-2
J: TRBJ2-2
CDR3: CASSQETGRVTGELFF

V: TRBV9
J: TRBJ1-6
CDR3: CASSPFLDSYNSPLHF

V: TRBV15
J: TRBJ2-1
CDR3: CATSRGVGREGDNEQFF